The 27 T cell receptor beta chains listed next were all sequenced from one sample in a study of T-cell reconstitution after alpha-beta-depleted transplantation in children. Preparation of the TCRbeta library used unique molecular identifiers. One entry per CDR3 protein results from TCRdb running MiXCR on the PCR reads. The data show hundreds of thousands of distinct CDR3 sequences, with 15% to 20% seen just once and under 6% held by the top ten. This sample comprised PBMCs, mostly from graft donor cells, obtained 360 days after TCRalphabeta/CD19-depleted stem cell transplant. The receptors stem from a male patient younger than 18 who had a stem cell transplant for acute lymphoblastic leukemia, so the T cells may come from the graft donor.

The chain joins TRBV27 to TRBJ1-6; tentative D call: TRBD1 (5 bases). V lost 2 bases to trimming and J lost 4 bases, with 9 bases between them. CDR1 is MNHEY, CDR2 SMNVEV, per germline (reference sequence). The CDR3 contains 15 residues. Here the CDR3 reads CASSLGRGYNSPLHF. DNA of the CDR3: TGTGCCAGCAGTTTAGGGAGGGGTTATAATTCACCCCTCCACTTT.

This clonotype appeared many times. The chain recombines TRBV29-1 with TRBJ2-5; the D is unclear. Germline CDR1 reads SQVTM; CDR2 reads ANQGSEA. Trimming left V 3 bases short and J 3 bases short, with 8 bases between. The CDR3 consists of 12 residues. CDR3 sequence reads: CSVEPGEETQYF. In DNA, the CDR3 is TGCAGCGTTGAGCCTGGGGAAGAGACCCAGTACTTC.

The chain uses TRBV12-3 or TRBV12-4 and TRBJ2-2; 9 nucleotides match TRBD1. J was trimmed by 4 bases and V by 7 bases; bases with no gene match: 7. This CDR3 spans 15 amino acids. The CDR3 DNA reads as TGTGCCAGCAAGCCGGGACAGGGAGGCACCGGGGAGCTGTTTTTT. Its translation is CASKPGQGGTGELFF.

The J gene is TRBJ1-3, the V gene TRBV6-1; D perhaps matches TRBD1 (6 bases). Trimming cost V 6 bases and J 0 bases, with 9 bases left between them. Germline CDR1 reads MNHNS; CDR2 reads SASEGT. This CDR3 spans 14 amino acids. The CDR3 reads CASRLDSSGNTIYF. DNA of the CDR3: TGTGCCAGCAGGCTGGACAGCTCTGGAAACACCATATATTTT.

The chain employs TRBV5-1 and TRBJ2-1; 7 nucleotides agree with TRBD2. CDR1 SGHRS and CDR2 YFSETQ come from the germline V gene. The CDR3 is made up of 15 amino acids. V dropped 3 bases and J dropped 2; count of bases not matched to a gene: 5. The CDR3 spells CASSSGGETYNEQFF. The CDR3 DNA follows: TGCGCCAGCAGCTCGGGAGGTGAGACCTACAATGAGCAGTTCTTC.

This clonotype was detected ten times or more. The CDR3: CASSLFRETQYF. The CDR3 DNA reads as TGCGCCAGCAGCTTGTTTCGAGAGACCCAGTACTTC. V usage is TRBV5-1 and J usage is TRBJ2-5; D is unresolved. The germline V gene has CDR1 SGHRS and CDR2 YFSETQ. The V end lost 1 base, the J end lost 4 bases, and 5 bases lay between the germline ends. The CDR3 has 12 residues.

The chain links TRBV10-3 to TRBJ2-7, with D possibly called TRBD1 or TRBD2 (5 bases each). The CDR3 spans 17 residues. The germline V gene encodes CDR1 ENHRY and CDR2 SYGVKD. Trimming removed 0 bases at V and 2 bases at J, with 17 bases between. The CDR3 loop reads CAISESRGARAAYEQYF. CDR3 in DNA: TGTGCCATCAGTGAGTCGAGGGGAGCTAGGGCGGCCTACGAGCAGTACTTC.

J is TRBJ2-1 and V is TRBV24-1; 7 bases match TRBD2. Trimming at V came to 5 bases and at J to 5 bases, leaving 5 bases not matched to a gene. CDR1 KGHDR and CDR2 SFDVKD come from the germline V gene. This CDR3 has 14 residues. The CDR3 loop reads CATSVSSGNNEQFF. The CDR3 DNA reads as TGTGCCACCAGTGTGTCTAGCGGAAACAATGAGCAGTTCTTC.

This clonotype has just a few counts. V is TRBV2 and J is TRBJ2-7, with D hard to call. The CDR3 totals 13 residues. The V gene's germline CDR1 is SNHLY and CDR2 FYNNEI. V lost 3 bases and J 2 bases, leaving 8 bases between the germline ends. The CDR3 loop is CASSDPHAYEQYF. The CDR3 DNA is TGTGCCAGCAGTGACCCACACGCCTACGAGCAGTACTTC.

Many counts were recorded for this clonotype. The gene calls are TRBV12-3 or TRBV12-4 and TRBJ2-1; D remains unclear. The CDR3 extends over 14 amino acids. V was cut by 3 bases and J by 2 bases, with 8 bases left in between. In nucleotides, the CDR3 is TGTGCCAGCAGTTTCGGTCAACCCTACAATGAGCAGTTCTTC. It encodes CASSFGQPYNEQFF.

This clonotype was observed a handful of times. The V and J genes are TRBV27 and TRBJ2-7; D ambiguous. Germline V lookup: CDR1 MNHEY, CDR2 SMNVEV (reference sequence). V was shortened by 6 bases and J by 0 bases, with 27 bases between the two germline ends. The CDR3 covers 19 residues. The CDR3 coding sequence is TGTGCCAGCAGCTTTAAGCGCCGGGTCGGCCGATCGAGCTCCTACGAGCAGTACTTC. Its translation is CASSFKRRVGRSSSYEQYF.

This rearrangement joins TRBV10-3 to TRBJ2-5; weak D call: TRBD2 (5 bases). Germline CDR1 is ENHRY and CDR2 is SYGVKD. This CDR3 region has 16 residues. Trimming took off 6 bases at V and 1 base at J, with 18 bases between the two ends. This CDR3 reads CAISAIADSPQETQYF. In DNA form, the CDR3 reads TGTGCCATCAGCGCAATCGCGGACTCTCCCCAAGAGACCCAGTACTTC.

The CDR3 loop reads CASSLERVRSYNEQFF. CDR3 DNA sequence: TGCGCCAGCAGCTTGGAGCGGGTCCGCTCCTACAATGAGCAGTTCTTC. The chain is built from TRBV5-1 and TRBJ2-1, with D possibly being TRBD2 (6 bases). Per germline, CDR1 SGHRS and CDR2 YFSETQ. CDR3 length: 16 residues. Trimming took off 0 bases at V and 0 bases at J, with 10 bases between the two ends.

The chain employs TRBV20-1 and TRBJ2-4; 8 nucleotides line up with TRBD2. The CDR3 contains 15 residues. CDR1 is DFQATT and CDR2 is SNEGSKA in the germline V gene (reference sequence). The V gene end was trimmed by 1 base and the J gene end by 3 bases; junction bases not matched to a gene: 5. CDR3 amino acids: CSARVVAGYKNIQYF. The CDR3 DNA is TGCAGTGCTAGAGTGGTAGCGGGGTACAAAAACATTCAGTACTTC.

This clonotype was seen a few times. The rearrangement uses TRBV6-2 or TRBV6-3 and TRBJ2-7, with TRBD2 identical over 10 bases. The V gene end was trimmed by 5 bases and the J gene end by 2 bases; junction bases not matched to a gene: 6. This CDR3 has 15 residues. Germline assignment: CDR1 MNHEY and CDR2 SVGEGT. The CDR3 reads CASSPSGSGPYEQYF. As DNA, the CDR3 is TGTGCCAGCAGTCCTAGCGGGAGCGGCCCCTACGAGCAGTACTTC.

With respect to this clonotype: A read error may be the cause here, since a much bigger clone is one base away. The genes are TRBV25-1 and TRBJ1-1; D gene ambiguous. Germline V gene sequence: CDR1 MGHDK, CDR2 SYGVNS. The CDR3 extends over 14 amino acids. Trimming removed 2 bases at V and 6 bases at J, with 13 bases between. The DNA of the CDR3 is TGTGCCAGCAGTGAAGCGGGCAGCGGGGCTGAAGCTTTCTTT. Translating gives CASSEAGSGAEAFF.

This clonotype was seen more than once but under ten times. The rearrangement joins TRBV3-1 to TRBJ2-2, with D possibly TRBD1 on 5 matching bases. Trimming took off 4 bases at V and 2 bases at J, with 11 bases between the two ends. The CDR3 totals 15 residues. The germline V gene encodes CDR1 LGHDT and CDR2 YNNKEL (reference sequence). The CDR3 DNA reads TGTGCCAGCAGCCGGGGCAGAAGAAACACCGGGGAGCTGTTTTTT. This translates into CASSRGRRNTGELFF.

This clonotype has a handful of counts. The chain couples TRBV27 to TRBJ1-1, with D tentatively TRBD1 (5 bases). Looked up from germline, CDR1 is MNHEY and CDR2 is SMNVEV (reference sequence). V shed 8 bases and J shed 11 bases, with 24 bases lying between them. This CDR3 has 14 residues. The CDR3 here is CASLGLTGGAGAFF. As DNA, the CDR3 is TGTGCCAGCCTCGGCCTAACAGGTGGGGCGGGTGCTTTCTTT.

This clonotype was detected ten times or more. CDR3 sequence reads: CASSENRGRYEQYF. The DNA of the CDR3 is TGTGCCAGCAGTGAAAACAGGGGAAGATACGAGCAGTACTTC. The rearrangement uses TRBV2 and TRBJ2-7, with 7 bases fitting TRBD1. Trimming took 2 bases from V and 4 from J; bases not matched to a gene: 5. Germline V gene lookup returns CDR1 SNHLY and CDR2 FYNNEI. The CDR3 extends over 14 amino acids.

At least ten counts were recorded for this clonotype. This rearrangement joins TRBV5-1 to TRBJ2-7; D remains unclear. Germline CDR1 reads SGHRS; CDR2 reads YFSETQ. The CDR3 consists of 14 residues. V gave up 0 bases and J gave up 1 base, with 8 bases separating them. Written as DNA, the CDR3 is TGCGCCAGCAGCTTGGCATGGGGATCCTACGAGCAGTACTTC. This encodes CASSLAWGSYEQYF.

The chain couples TRBV20-1 to TRBJ2-7; D uncertain. The germline CDR1 and CDR2 sequences are DFQATT and SNEGSKA (reference sequence). This CDR3 spans 12 amino acids. The V end lost 1 base, the J end lost 3 bases, and 7 bases lay between the germline ends. The CDR3 sequence is CSARVADYEQYF. Written as DNA, the CDR3 is TGCAGTGCTAGAGTGGCAGACTACGAGCAGTACTTC.

The chain carries TRBV7-9 and TRBJ2-1; D is unresolved. The CDR3 is made up of 13 amino acids. Deletions cut 2 bases from V and 8 bases from J, with 10 bases between. Germline V gives CDR1 SEHNR, CDR2 FQNEAQ (reference sequence). The CDR3 is CASSLILGDEQFF. The CDR3 region has the DNA TGTGCCAGCAGCTTAATCTTGGGCGATGAGCAGTTCTTC.

Turning to this clonotype: This sequence may be a read error, since a much larger clone differs from it by one base. This sequence joins TRBV6-2 or TRBV6-3 and TRBJ2-1, with 10 nucleotides matching TRBD2. CDR3 size: 16 residues. Germline CDR1 MNHEY, CDR2 SVGEGT. The CDR3 coding sequence is TGTGCCAGCAGTCATAGCGGGAGGAGCTCCTACAATGATCAGTTCTTC. It encodes CASSHSGRSSYNDQFF.

This clonotype was seen many times. CDR3 sequence (DNA): TGTGCCAGCAGCTTAGAAGTCGGGCCTGGGTACTTC. Encoded protein: CASSLEVGPGYF. The chain has TRBV7-9 and TRBJ2-7; D is unclear. CDR3 length: 12 residues. The V and J ends lost 1 base and 12 bases respectively, with 13 bases between them. The germline CDR1 and CDR2 sequences are SEHNR and FQNEAQ (reference sequence).

CDR3 DNA sequence: TGTGCCAGCAGCCCAAGCGGGAGAAGGGTTACGCAGTATTTT. Protein: CASSPSGRRVTQYF. This rearrangement joins TRBV6-1 to TRBJ2-3, with TRBD2 identical over 8 bases. J was trimmed by 8 bases and V by 6 bases; bases with no gene match: 10. CDR3 length: 14 residues. Germline lookup yields CDR1 MNHNS and CDR2 SASEGT.

This clonotype showed up just a few times. The genes are TRBV12-3 or TRBV12-4 and TRBJ1-5; D remains unclear. The CDR3 has 15 amino acids. Trimming took 1 base from V and 3 from J, leaving 10 bases between them. Written as DNA, the CDR3 is TGTGCCAGCAGTTTAGGGACGGCCATCAATCAGCCCCAGCATTTT. The encoded protein is CASSLGTAINQPQHF.

This clonotype was seen more than once but under ten times. The rearrangement uses TRBV5-1 and TRBJ2-7; TRBD1 might be the D (6 bases). CDR1 and CDR2 from the germline V gene are SGHRS and YFSETQ. The CDR3 is made up of 15 amino acids. The V end lost 2 bases, the J end lost 3 bases, and 15 bases lay between the germline ends. CDR3 sequence: CASSFVKGGYYEQYF. DNA for the CDR3: TGCGCCAGCAGCTTCGTTAAAGGGGGTTACTACGAGCAGTACTTC. Looking up the rest from reference TRBV5-1 and TRBJ2-7 gives the full variable domain: KAGVTQTPRYLIKTRGQQVTLSCSPISGHRSVSWYQQTPGQGLQFLFEYFSETQRNKGNFPGRFSGRQFSNSRSEMNVSTLELGDSALYLCASSFVKGGYYEQYFGPGTRLTVT.